The 16 T cell receptor beta chains presented below share a single source sample, sequenced in a study of blood T cell repertoires in COVID-19. The protocol was immunoSEQ multiplex PCR, while the TCRdb copy is restricted to in-frame clones and leaves out a portion. The sample shows roughly 35,000 clones, 81% of them seen only once. The specimen was peripheral blood. These receptors originate from a man older than 75 with active or convalescent COVID-19.

The chain couples TRBV18 to TRBJ1-6; D ambiguous. The germline gives CDR1 KGHSH, CDR2 LQKENI. The CDR3 sequence is 14 residues long. V shed 0 bases and J shed 10 bases, with 10 bases lying between them. CDR3 region: CASSPPVEASPLHF. CDR3 sequence (DNA): TGTGCCAGCTCACCACCGGTAGAGGCGTCACCCCTCCACTTT.

The chain links TRBV6-2 or TRBV6-3 to TRBJ2-7, with 9 bases aligning to TRBD2. Germline CDR1 and CDR2: MNHEY and SVGEGT. This CDR3 is built from 13 residues. The ends lost 2 bases at V and 6 bases at J; junction bases unmatched: 2. CDR3 nucleotide sequence: TGTGCCAGCAGTTACCCGCGGGAGGGCGAGCAGTACTTC. Protein: CASSYPREGEQYF.

The V call is TRBV5-1, the J call TRBJ1-5, with TRBD1 matching 7 bases. The CDR3 spans 14 residues. Germline V CDR1 and CDR2: SGHRS, YFSETQ. V gave up 2 bases and J gave up 6 bases; unmatched junction bases: 5. The CDR3 loop reads CASSLGQEGQPQHF. The CDR3 DNA reads as TGCGCCAGCAGCTTAGGACAGGAAGGTCAGCCCCAGCATTTT. The variable domain in full, completed from reference TRBV5-1 and TRBJ1-5, reads KAGVTQTPRYLIKTRGQQVTLSCSPISGHRSVSWYQQTPGQGLQFLFEYFSETQRNKGNFPGRFSGRQFSNSRSEMNVSTLELGDSALYLCASSLGQEGQPQHFGDGTRLSIL.

The chain couples TRBV4-2 to TRBJ2-3; D gene ambiguous. The germline V gene has CDR1 LGHNA and CDR2 YNFKEQ. Between the trimmed V and J ends, which lost 1 base and 0 bases, there was a span of 5 bases. The CDR3 is 14 residues long. The CDR3 sequence is CASSQVSSTDTQYF. In nucleotides, the CDR3 is TGTGCCAGCAGCCAAGTATCTAGCACAGATACGCAGTATTTT.

In this sample, this clone turned up a few times. The chain has TRBV6-1 and TRBJ2-6; D is uncertain. Trimming shortened V by 1 base and J by 3 bases, and 4 bases separated the two germline ends. CDR3 length: 14 residues. The germline V gene encodes CDR1 MNHNS and CDR2 SASEGT. CDR3 DNA: TGTGCCAGCAGTGAAGACTATGGGGCCAACGTCCTGACTTTC. Translation: CASSEDYGANVLTF.

In nucleotides, the CDR3 is TGTGCCAGCAGCCGGGACAAACCTTCGGCCTACGAGCAGTACTTC. It encodes CASSRDKPSAYEQYF. The genes are TRBV16 and TRBJ2-7; a weak D match, TRBD1 (6 bases). The germline CDR1 and CDR2 sequences are KGHSY and FQNENV. Trimming took off 4 bases at V and 2 bases at J, with 15 bases between the two ends. This CDR3 is built from 15 residues.

The chain carries TRBV7-2 and TRBJ2-5; D possibly corresponds to TRBD1 (5 bases). CDR3 length: 14 amino acids. Germline CDR1 is SGHTA and CDR2 is FQGNSA. Between the trimmed V and J ends, which lost 1 base and 5 bases, there was a span of 11 bases. CDR3 DNA: TGTGCCAGCAGCTTAGGGGGCAGGGCGGAGACCCAGTACTTC. Its protein is CASSLGGRAETQYF.

The chain has TRBV10-1 and TRBJ2-2, with D possibly TRBD1 on 8 matching bases. Trimming removed 7 bases at V and 4 bases at J, with 19 bases between. Germline CDR1 and CDR2: WNHNN and SYGVQD (reference sequence). The CDR3 contains 16 residues. CDR3 bases: TGCGCCAGCACCCCATCGACAGGGGAGGGCACCGGGGAGCTGTTTTTT. It codes for CASTPSTGEGTGELFF.

The chain links TRBV2 to TRBJ1-2; no clear D gene. Trimming shortened V by 7 bases and J by 2 bases, and 11 bases separated the two germline ends. CDR1 SNHLY and CDR2 FYNNEI come from the germline V gene. There are 13 residues in the CDR3. The CDR3 DNA reads as TGTGCCAGCACCCGGGAAGAAAACTATGGCTACACCTTC. This translates into CASTREENYGYTF. The complete variable domain, with remaining parts taken from reference TRBV2 and TRBJ1-2, reads EPEVTQTPSHQVTQMGQEVILRCVPISNHLYFYWYRQILGQKVEFLVSFYNNEISEKSEIFDDQFSVERPDGSNFTLKIRSTKLEDSAMYFCASTREENYGYTFGSGTRLTVV.

This clone was seen more than once but under ten times. V usage is TRBV7-2 and J usage is TRBJ1-5; D possibly corresponds to TRBD1 (5 bases). The V end lost 4 bases, the J end lost 0 bases, and 13 bases lay between the germline ends. Germline V lookup: CDR1 SGHTA, CDR2 FQGNSA. The CDR3 totals 16 residues. The CDR3 bases are TGTGCCAGCAGCTCCCGAGGCAGGGTTAGCAATCAGCCCCAGCATTTT. Residues: CASSSRGRVSNQPQHF.

CDR3 loop: CASSQYSTAYEQYF. In DNA form, the CDR3 reads TGTGCCAGCAGCCAATATAGTACGGCCTACGAGCAGTACTTC. The chain uses TRBV3-1 (or the pseudogene TRBV3-2) and TRBJ2-7; D not resolved. The CDR3 runs 14 residues. Germline CDR1 LGHDT, CDR2 YNNKEL (reference sequence). Trimming pared 2 bases from V and 2 bases from J, leaving 10 bases between.

The chain couples TRBV5-8 to TRBJ2-5; possible D gene TRBD1, 5 bases. Trimming removed 4 bases from V and 1 base from J, with 14 bases in between. Germline loops: CDR1 SGHTS, CDR2 YDEGEE. This CDR3 region has 15 residues. Here the CDR3 DNA reads TGTGCCAGCAGCCCCCCTCGACAGATCCAAGAGACCCAGTACTTC. It codes for CASSPPRQIQETQYF.

The chain has TRBV7-9 and TRBJ1-6; D possibly corresponds to TRBD1 (5 bases). V lost 5 bases, J lost 7 bases, and 9 bases lay in between. Germline CDR1 reads SEHNR; CDR2 reads FQNEAQ (reference sequence). CDR3 size: 13 residues. The DNA for the CDR3 is TGTGCCAGCAGCCCATCAGGGAATTCACCCCTCCACTTT. It is translated as CASSPSGNSPLHF.

This clone appeared a single time. Other DNA sequences in the same sample also yield this CDR3. The CDR3 region is CASSLGGSSGNTIYF. Here the CDR3 DNA reads TGTGCCAGCAGCTTAGGTGGCAGCTCTGGAAACACCATATATTTT. The chain carries TRBV7-2 and TRBJ1-3; D remains ambiguous. V dropped 1 base and J dropped 0 bases, with 7 bases sitting between them. Germline lookup yields CDR1 SGHTA and CDR2 FQGNSA. The length of the CDR3 is 15 residues.

V usage is TRBV2 and J usage is TRBJ1-1; D may be TRBD1 (6 bases). CDR3 length equals 14 residues. Germline V gene lookup returns CDR1 SNHLY and CDR2 FYNNEI. Trimming stripped 7 bases from V and 1 base from J, with 13 bases between. CDR3 bases: TGTGCCAGCACCCGCGCGACAGGGAACACTGAAGCTTTCTTT. Amino acid sequence: CASTRATGNTEAFF.

DNA of the CDR3: TGCGCCAGCAGACAAATACGGACAGGGGGCGGAAATTCACCCCTCCACTTT. Amino acids: CASRQIRTGGGNSPLHF. The chain couples TRBV5-1 to TRBJ1-6; the match to TRBD1 covers 11 bases. The V and J ends lost 5 bases and 7 bases, in that order; junction bases with no gene match: 11. Germline lookup yields CDR1 SGHRS and CDR2 YFSETQ. The CDR3 sequence is 17 residues long.